The source of this TCR beta chain is a study of cytomegalovirus exposure and HLA in healthy donors (dated 2017 in TCRdb). Regarding the complete study: In an earlier analysis of some 610 of the donors, less than 350 Gb of sequence data and 90 million to 120 million unique TCR beta sequences from about 190 million T cells were reported. Roughly 310 gigabases of sequencing data and approximately 84 million unique TCR sequences were included in an early release covering 550 to 650 HLA-typed donors. Among the approximately 430 genotyped donors, more than 70% belonged to the genetic ancestry cluster associated with self-reported Caucasian donors. The study aimed to test whether cataloging public T cell receptors could reveal signatures of past pathogen exposure. The study profiled the T cell repertoires of approximately 700 subjects by immunosequencing and related them to cytomegalovirus serostatus. Along with the roughly 610-subject first cohort, a separate validation cohort of around 120 different subjects was used. The study combined high-throughput TCR immunosequencing, statistical association of individual TCRs with disease status, and machine learning to predict cytomegalovirus infection status. A later analysis re-examined previously published TCR beta repertoires from just over 650 donors and added high-resolution HLA genotyping to investigate patterns of TCR occurrence. The later analysis used no new phenotypic data to find candidate immune exposures, relying instead on TCR beta sequences and their occurrence across donors. An earlier analysis of fewer than 700 of the donors applied high-throughput TCR beta sequencing to assess whether each TCR beta V gene segment acted as functional or pseudogenic. Donor age, sex, ethnicity and CMV serostatus were compiled alongside the repertoire data. In a later genetic analysis, genome-wide SNP genotypes for about 55% of the 666 donors were used, and that subset was treated as a discovery cohort. Every discovery cohort repertoire had been produced on one sequencing platform. HLA typing covered class I and class II loci at four-digit resolution. The number of donors typed differed by locus, with about 620-630 for A, B, C, DRB1 and DQB1, around 500 for DQA1, 606 for DPA1, and 450 to 480 for DPB1. About 5 DR-DQ haplotypes were handled as single units for association and clustering, since linkage in the cohort was strong. Among 300 to 450 genotyped donors of the cohort, an average of approximately 240,000 unique TCR beta nucleotide sequences were sequenced per donor, around 20% of them non-productive. On the study overall, not on this receptor specifically: Compared with equally common non-associated chains, HLA-associated TCR beta chains in a later analysis were more clonally expanded and had lower generation probabilities. According to a later analysis, parvovirus B19, influenza, CMV and Epstein-Barr virus appeared linked to several top co-occurrence clusters. A later analysis associated roughly 17,000 TCR beta sequences with specific HLA alleles at a false discovery rate of 0.05. A cluster of highly shared sequence variants was judged likely to represent a technical artifact of the sequencing pipeline. Because counts were too low, under 20 rarely observed V segments, including chromosome 9 orphons, were left out of the earlier analysis of some 640 of the donors. In a later genetic analysis, a missense DCLRE1C variant was associated with V-gene and J-gene trimming of TCR beta chains, and the association was replicated in an independent cohort. A few of the identified cytomegalovirus-associated TCR beta chains were confirmed in vitro to be specific for cytomegalovirus antigens. Correlated functional status among segregating V segments might reflect linkage disequilibrium, but an unknown experimental factor could not be ruled out. Compared with the roughly 600-donor mean, donors in an Asian-associated ancestry cluster had fewer N-insertions in productive TCRs, according to a later genetic analysis. Because HLA typing was unavailable for some donors at each locus, only the typed subset was used in association tests. An earlier analysis of 450 to 750 of the donors showed that most TCR beta V segments appeared in productive rearrangements either about 87% or about 30% of the time, which broadly matched IMGT annotations. Most CMV-associated TCR beta chains appeared to be HLA-restricted in a later analysis, and the HLA associations seemed to be driven largely by CMV exposure. For the cohort, immune exposure information was limited to CMV serostatus. A total of 150 or so TCR beta chains were listed by the study as associated with cytomegalovirus. The authors suggested that the approach could potentially be generalized to other disease states and immunological phenotypes. A further reported finding was that TCR beta sequences accurately predicted the HLA-A and HLA-B alleles for most subjects in the first cohort. The cohort was sequenced for TCR beta chains only, and without alpha or paired-chain data the features that could be detected were limited. In both the original and validation cohorts, the classifier was reported to diagnose cytomegalovirus status with high specificity and sensitivity. Most TCR sequences were seen in very few donors, while some public TCRs were found in many individuals. The presence/absence analyses assumed that sequencing depth was roughly uniform across donors, and that assumption may not be true. When HLA alleles, especially DR and DQ, strongly co-occurred, TCR associations were difficult to assign to individual alleles. Some IMGT-functional V segments, including TRBV6-2 and TRBV6-3, could not be distinguished by the 87-base-pair reads and were therefore excluded. In a later analysis, TCR association rates were found to vary across HLA loci, with the most associated TCRs seen for DRB1 alleles and the fewest for HLA-C alleles.

Trimming takes 2 bases off V and 3 bases off J; junction bases not matched to a gene: 12. From a lookup of the germline V gene, CDR1 and CDR2 are SNHLY and FYNNEI. Taken from cysteine to phenylalanine, the CDR3 has 17 residues. Left in the record is the CDR3 DNA by itself, 51 bases read in frame from the first base. This clone was seen only once. The target of this receptor is not known. Within one base of it there is no much larger clone, and no base qualities were kept. The cohort was made up of about 670 healthy bone marrow donors. Cohort members were all nominally healthy when sampled, although unrecorded immune exposures were likely present. The donor was CMV seropositive and was included in the group of around 300 seropositive cohort members. A peripheral blood sample was provided by each donor, and peripheral blood mononuclear cells were used for TCR beta sequencing. Genomic DNA extraction from the blood cell samples was performed with the Qiagen DNeasy Blood Extraction Kit.

Receptors were amplified or captured by the immunoSEQ multiplex PCR assay. The multiplex PCR relied on a mix of 60 forward primers for TCR Vbeta segments and 13 reverse primers for TCR Jbeta segments. The CDR3 region of rearranged TCR beta genes was amplified from genomic DNA by a multiplex PCR assay. The amplified TCR beta libraries were sequenced on the Illumina HiSeq System as 87-base-pair reads. As for the authors' bioinformatics: In a later analysis, tens of millions of unique TCR beta chains were counted across the roughly 700 repertoires, and roughly 11 million of these chains were shared by at least two donors. To remove PCR and sequencing errors, raw reads were error-corrected and collapsed into unique sequences using a nearest-neighbor algorithm that merged closely related sequences. CDR3 sequences were aligned to IMGT reference sequences to assign V, D and J gene segments. For a sequence to be retained, at least a six-nucleotide match to both a V gene segment and a J gene segment was required. A rearrangement counted as productive if the CDR3 had no stop codons and remained in frame with V and J, and every other rearrangement counted as non-productive. Following IMGT convention, CDR3 was defined as the stretch from the second conserved V-encoded cysteine to the conserved J-encoded phenylalanine. The earlier analysis of about 570 of the donors excluded any sequence lacking an unambiguous match to a single V gene segment. In an earlier analysis of approximately 500 of the donors, a V segment was called functional when productive rearrangements were above 56.7%, and segregating when the standard deviation between donors exceeded 5%. A statistical classification framework was developed to diagnose cytomegalovirus status using the catalog of TCR beta chain sequences. In a later analysis, TCR nucleotide sequences were compared against IMGT/GENE-DB human TR gene sequences so that V and J genes could be assigned. Using the TCRdist pipeline, a later analysis assigned CDR3 sequences along with most-parsimonious VDJ recombination scenarios. In a later analysis, each TCR beta chain was defined by its CDR3 amino acid sequence together with its V-gene family, and reads lacking a unique V-gene family were excluded. In a later analysis, 450 to 600 highly shared, low-generation-probability nucleotide sequences were removed to address suspected cross-contamination and a sequencing artifact. For each public chain, a later analysis derived a clonal expansion index from normalized ranks of inferred template counts within each repertoire. Generation probabilities in a later analysis came from a VDJ recombination model fitted to out-of-frame rearrangements, and those results were checked against IGoR. Hypergeometric tests were used in a later analysis to score TCR-TCR, TCR-HLA and TCR-CMV co-occurrence, with a repertoire-size bias correction applied to the TCR pairs. A later analysis estimated false discovery rates by permuting HLA or CMV assignments 20 times. In a later analysis, co-occurring TCRs were grouped using DBSCAN, and TCRdist sequence similarity was added for clustering within HLA-allele-positive subsets. Co-occurrence clustering excluded repertoires with fewer than 30,000 or more than 120,000 public chains, plus five with anomalous nucleotide sharing. The immuneACCESS repertoire file appears here via TCRdb, limited to in-frame rearrangements. These files lack a portion of the clones; in checked studies, under half of the deficit traces to unresolved V genes, and the cause of the others is not known. The DNA gave D and trimming, while V, J and clone size come from that table. In all, the sample holds fewer than 200,000 clones, and roughly 80% of those were seen once. The ten largest clones take up around 4.7% of the sample.

The clonotype was recovered from a woman aged 18 to 35 in good health and CMV-seropositive. Sequencing was done on a sample of PBMCs. In this chain, TRBV2 is recombined with TRBJ2-5, and TRBD1 matches 7 of the central bases. The CDR3 reads as follows: CASSEPARGLGEETQYF. The DNA sequence is as follows: TGTGCCAGCAGTGAACCCGCCAGGGGGTTAGGGGAAGAGACCCAGTACTTC.